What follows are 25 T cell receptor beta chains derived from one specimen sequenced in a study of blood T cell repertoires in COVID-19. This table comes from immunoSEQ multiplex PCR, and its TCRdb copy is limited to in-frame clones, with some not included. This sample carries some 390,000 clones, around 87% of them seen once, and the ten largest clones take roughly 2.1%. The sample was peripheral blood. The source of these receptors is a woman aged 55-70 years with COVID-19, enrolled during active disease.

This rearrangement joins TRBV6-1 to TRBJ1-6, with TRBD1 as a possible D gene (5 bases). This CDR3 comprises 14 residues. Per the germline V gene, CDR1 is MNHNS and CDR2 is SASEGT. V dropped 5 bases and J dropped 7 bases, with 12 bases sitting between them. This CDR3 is CASSPDRANSPLHF. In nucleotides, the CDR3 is TGTGCCAGCAGTCCTGACAGAGCCAATTCACCCCTCCACTTT.

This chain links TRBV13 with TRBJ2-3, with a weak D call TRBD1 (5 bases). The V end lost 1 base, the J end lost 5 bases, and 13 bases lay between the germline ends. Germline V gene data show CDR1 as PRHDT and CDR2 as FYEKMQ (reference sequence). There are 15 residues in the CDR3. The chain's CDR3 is CASSLDGKGVDTQYF. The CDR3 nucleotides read TGTGCCAGCAGCTTAGACGGCAAAGGGGTAGATACGCAGTATTTT.

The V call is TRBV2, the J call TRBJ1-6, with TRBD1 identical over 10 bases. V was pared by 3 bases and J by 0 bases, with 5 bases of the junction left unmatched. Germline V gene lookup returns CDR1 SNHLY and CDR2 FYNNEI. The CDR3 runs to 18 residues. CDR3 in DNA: TGTGCCAGCAGTGACTGGACAGGGGGGAGCTCCTATAATTCACCCCTCCACTTT. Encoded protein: CASSDWTGGSSYNSPLHF.

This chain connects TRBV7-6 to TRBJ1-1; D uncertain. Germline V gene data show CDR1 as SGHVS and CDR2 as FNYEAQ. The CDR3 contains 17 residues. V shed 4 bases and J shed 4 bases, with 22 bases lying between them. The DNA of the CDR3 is TGTGCCAGCAGCTCGACTCCGTCCGCCGTCCCTTCCACTGAAGCTTTCTTT. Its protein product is CASSSTPSAVPSTEAFF.

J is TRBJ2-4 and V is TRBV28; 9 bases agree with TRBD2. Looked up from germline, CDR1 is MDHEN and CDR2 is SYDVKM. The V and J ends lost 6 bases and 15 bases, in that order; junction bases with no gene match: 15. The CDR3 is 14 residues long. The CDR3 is CASRGVSGGTRGYF. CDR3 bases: TGTGCCAGCAGAGGGGTTAGCGGGGGAACTCGGGGGTACTTC.

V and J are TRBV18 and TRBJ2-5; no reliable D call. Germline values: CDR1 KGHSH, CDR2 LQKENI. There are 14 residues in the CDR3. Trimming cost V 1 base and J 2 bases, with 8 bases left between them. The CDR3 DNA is TGTGCCAGCTCACCACGGCAGGTACAAGAGACCCAGTACTTC. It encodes CASSPRQVQETQYF.

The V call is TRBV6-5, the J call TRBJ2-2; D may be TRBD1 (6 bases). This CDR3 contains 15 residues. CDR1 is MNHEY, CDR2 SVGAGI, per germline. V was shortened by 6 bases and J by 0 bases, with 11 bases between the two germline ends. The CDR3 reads CASSDGQPNTGELFF. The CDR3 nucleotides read TGTGCCAGCAGCGACGGACAGCCGAACACCGGGGAGCTGTTTTTT.

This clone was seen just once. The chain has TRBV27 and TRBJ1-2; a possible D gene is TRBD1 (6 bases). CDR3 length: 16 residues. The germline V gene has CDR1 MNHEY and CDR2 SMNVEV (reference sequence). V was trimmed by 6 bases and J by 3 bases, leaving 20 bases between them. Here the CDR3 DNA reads TGTGCCAGCAGCCCCCGGTTGGGGGCGCGCGACTATGGCTACACCTTC. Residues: CASSPRLGARDYGYTF.

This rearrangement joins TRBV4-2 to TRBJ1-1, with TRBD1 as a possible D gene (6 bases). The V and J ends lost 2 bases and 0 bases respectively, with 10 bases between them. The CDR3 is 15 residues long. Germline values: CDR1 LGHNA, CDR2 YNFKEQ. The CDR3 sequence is CASSQSDRLNTEAFF. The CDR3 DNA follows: TGTGCCAGCAGCCAATCCGACAGGCTGAACACTGAAGCTTTCTTT.

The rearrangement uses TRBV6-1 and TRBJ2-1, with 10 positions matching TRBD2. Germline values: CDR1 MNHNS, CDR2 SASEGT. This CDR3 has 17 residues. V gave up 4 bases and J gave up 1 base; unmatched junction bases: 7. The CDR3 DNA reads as TGTGCCAGCAGTGCAATTTTAGCGGGGGGTTCCTACAATGAGCAGTTCTTC. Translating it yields CASSAILAGGSYNEQFF.

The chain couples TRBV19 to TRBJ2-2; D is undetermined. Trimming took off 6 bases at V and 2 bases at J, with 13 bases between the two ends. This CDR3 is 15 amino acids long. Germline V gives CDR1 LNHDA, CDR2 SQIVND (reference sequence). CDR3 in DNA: TGTGCCAGTAGGAAGACTGCAACCAACACCGGGGAGCTGTTTTTT. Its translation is CASRKTATNTGELFF.

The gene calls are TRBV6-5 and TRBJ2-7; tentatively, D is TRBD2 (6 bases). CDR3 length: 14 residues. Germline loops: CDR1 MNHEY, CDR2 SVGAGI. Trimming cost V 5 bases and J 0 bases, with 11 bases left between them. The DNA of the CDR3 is TGTGCCAGCAGTCAACGGGGAGGCTCCTACGAGCAGTACTTC. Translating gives CASSQRGGSYEQYF.

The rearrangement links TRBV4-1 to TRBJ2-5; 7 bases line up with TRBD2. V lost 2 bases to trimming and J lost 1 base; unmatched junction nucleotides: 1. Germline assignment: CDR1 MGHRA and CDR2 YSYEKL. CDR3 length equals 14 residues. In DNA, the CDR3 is TGCGCCAGCAGCCAACCTAGCGGCCAAGAGACCCAGTACTTC. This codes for CASSQPSGQETQYF.

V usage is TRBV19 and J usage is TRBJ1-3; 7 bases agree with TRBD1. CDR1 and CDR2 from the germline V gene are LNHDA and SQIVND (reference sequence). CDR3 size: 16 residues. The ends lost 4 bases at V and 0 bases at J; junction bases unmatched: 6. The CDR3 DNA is TGTGCCAGTAGTACGGGACAGACGAGCTCTGGAAACACCATATATTTT. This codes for CASSTGQTSSGNTIYF.

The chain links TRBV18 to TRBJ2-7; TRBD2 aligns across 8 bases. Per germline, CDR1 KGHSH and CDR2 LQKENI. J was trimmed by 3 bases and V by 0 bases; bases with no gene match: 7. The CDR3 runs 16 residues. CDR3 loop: CASSPPTGLANYEQYF. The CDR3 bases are TGTGCCAGCTCACCACCGACCGGACTAGCAAACTACGAGCAGTACTTC.

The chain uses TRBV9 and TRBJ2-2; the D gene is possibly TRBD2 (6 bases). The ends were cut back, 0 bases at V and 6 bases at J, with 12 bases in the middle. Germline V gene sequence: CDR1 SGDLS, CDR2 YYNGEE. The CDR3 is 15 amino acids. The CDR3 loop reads CASSVAPGGAGELFF. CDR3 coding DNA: TGTGCCAGCAGCGTAGCGCCAGGAGGGGCCGGGGAGCTGTTTTTT.

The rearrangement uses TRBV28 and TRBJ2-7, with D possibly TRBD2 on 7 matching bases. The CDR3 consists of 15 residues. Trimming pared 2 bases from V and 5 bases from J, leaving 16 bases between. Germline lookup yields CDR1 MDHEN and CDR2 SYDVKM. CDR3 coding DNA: TGTGCCAGCAGTTTAGTTTCGGGGGGCCTAAACGAGCAGTACTTC. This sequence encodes CASSLVSGGLNEQYF.

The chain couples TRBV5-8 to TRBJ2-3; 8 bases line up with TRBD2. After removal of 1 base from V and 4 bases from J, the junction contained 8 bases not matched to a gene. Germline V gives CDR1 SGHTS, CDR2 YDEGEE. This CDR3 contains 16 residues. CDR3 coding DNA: TGTGCCAGCAGCTTGTCAGGGACTAGGTTATCAGATACGCAGTATTTT. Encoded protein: CASSLSGTRLSDTQYF.

The CDR3 nucleotides read TGTGCCAGAAGCACCGACAGAGAGAATGAAAAACTGTTTTTT. Amino acids: CARSTDRENEKLFF. V usage is TRBV5-3 and J usage is TRBJ1-4, with TRBD1 as a possible D gene (5 bases). TRBV5-3 is treated as an ORF (open reading frame) with a function not yet certain. Deletions cut 4 bases from V and 5 bases from J, with 12 bases between. The CDR3 is 14 residues long.

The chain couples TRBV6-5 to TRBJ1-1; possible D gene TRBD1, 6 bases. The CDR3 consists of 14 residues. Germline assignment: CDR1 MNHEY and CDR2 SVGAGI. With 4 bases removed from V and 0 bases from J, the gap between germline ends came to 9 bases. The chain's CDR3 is CASSLGHLNTEAFF. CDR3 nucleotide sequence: TGTGCCAGCAGTTTGGGACACCTGAACACTGAAGCTTTCTTT.

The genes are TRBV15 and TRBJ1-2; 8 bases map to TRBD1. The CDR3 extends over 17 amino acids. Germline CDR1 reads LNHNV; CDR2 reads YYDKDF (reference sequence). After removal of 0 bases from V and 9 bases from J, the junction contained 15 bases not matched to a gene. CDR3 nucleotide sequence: TGTGCCACCAGCAGAGATCTTTGGACAGGGCCAGGGTCGAGCTACACCTTC. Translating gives CATSRDLWTGPGSSYTF.

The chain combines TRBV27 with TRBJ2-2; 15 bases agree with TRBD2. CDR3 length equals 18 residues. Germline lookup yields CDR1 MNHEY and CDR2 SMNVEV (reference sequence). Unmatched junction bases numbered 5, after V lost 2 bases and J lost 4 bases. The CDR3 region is CASSLQGLAGGATGELFF. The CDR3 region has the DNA TGTGCCAGCAGTTTACAGGGACTAGCGGGGGGTGCCACCGGGGAGCTGTTTTTT.

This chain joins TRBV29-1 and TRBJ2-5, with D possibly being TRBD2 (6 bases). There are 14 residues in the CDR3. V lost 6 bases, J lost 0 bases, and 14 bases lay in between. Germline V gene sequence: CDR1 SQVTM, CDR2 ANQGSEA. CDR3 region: CSVAGTTYQETQYF. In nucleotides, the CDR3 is TGCAGCGTGGCGGGGACCACGTACCAAGAGACCCAGTACTTC.

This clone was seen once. The CDR3 here is CASSVLQYNSPLHF. The CDR3 DNA reads TGTGCCAGCAGCGTATTACAGTATAATTCACCCCTCCACTTT. The chain uses TRBV9 and TRBJ1-6, with no clear D. Germline CDR1 reads SGDLS; CDR2 reads YYNGEE. The CDR3 totals 14 residues. Trimming took off 1 base at V and 4 bases at J, with 6 bases between the two ends.

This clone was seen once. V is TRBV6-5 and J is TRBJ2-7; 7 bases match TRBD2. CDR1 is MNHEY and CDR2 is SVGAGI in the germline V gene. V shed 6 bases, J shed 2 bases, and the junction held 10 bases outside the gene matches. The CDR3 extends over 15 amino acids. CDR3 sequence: CASRARGAGTYEQYF. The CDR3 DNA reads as TGTGCCAGCAGGGCTCGGGGAGCGGGGACCTACGAGCAGTACTTC.